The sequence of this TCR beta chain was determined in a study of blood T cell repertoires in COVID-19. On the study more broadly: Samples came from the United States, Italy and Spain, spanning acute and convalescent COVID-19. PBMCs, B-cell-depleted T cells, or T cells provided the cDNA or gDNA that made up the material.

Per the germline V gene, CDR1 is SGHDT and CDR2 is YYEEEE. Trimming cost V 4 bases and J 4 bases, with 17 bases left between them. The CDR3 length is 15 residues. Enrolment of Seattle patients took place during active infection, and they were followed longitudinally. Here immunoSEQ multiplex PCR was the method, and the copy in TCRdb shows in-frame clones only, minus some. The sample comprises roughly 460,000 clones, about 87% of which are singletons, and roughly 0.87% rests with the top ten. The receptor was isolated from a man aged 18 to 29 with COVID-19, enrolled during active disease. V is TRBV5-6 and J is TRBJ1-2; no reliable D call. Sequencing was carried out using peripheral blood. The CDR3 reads CASSLRAARSYGYTF. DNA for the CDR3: TGTGCCAGCAGCCTGCGCGCCGCCCGAAGCTATGGCTACACCTTC. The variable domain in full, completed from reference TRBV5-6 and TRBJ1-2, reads DAGVTQSPTHLIKTRGQQVTLRCSPKSGHDTVSWYQQALGQGPQFIFQYYEEEERQRGNFPDRFSGHQFPNYSSELNVNALLLGDSALYLCASSLRAARSYGYTFGSGTRLTVV.